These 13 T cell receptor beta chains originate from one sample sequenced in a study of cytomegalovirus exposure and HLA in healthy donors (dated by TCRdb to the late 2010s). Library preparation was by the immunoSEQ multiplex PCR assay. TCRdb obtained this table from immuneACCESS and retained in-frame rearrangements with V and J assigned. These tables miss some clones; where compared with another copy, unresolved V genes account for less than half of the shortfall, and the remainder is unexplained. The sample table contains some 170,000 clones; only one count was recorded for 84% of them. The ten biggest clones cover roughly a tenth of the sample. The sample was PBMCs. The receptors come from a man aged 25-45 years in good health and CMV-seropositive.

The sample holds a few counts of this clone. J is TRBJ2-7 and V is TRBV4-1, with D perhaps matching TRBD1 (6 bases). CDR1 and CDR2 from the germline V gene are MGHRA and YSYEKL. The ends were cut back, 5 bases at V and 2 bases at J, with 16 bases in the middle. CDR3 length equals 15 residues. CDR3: CASSYNREAPYEQYF. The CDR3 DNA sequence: TGCGCCAGCAGCTACAACAGGGAAGCCCCCTACGAGCAGTACTTC.

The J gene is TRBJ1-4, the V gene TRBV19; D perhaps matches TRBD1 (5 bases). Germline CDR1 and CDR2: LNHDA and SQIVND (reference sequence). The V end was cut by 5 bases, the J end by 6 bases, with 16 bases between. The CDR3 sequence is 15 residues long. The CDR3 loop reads CASSRIQGFDEKLFF. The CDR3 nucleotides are TGTGCCAGTAGTCGGATTCAGGGCTTTGATGAAAAACTGTTTTTT.

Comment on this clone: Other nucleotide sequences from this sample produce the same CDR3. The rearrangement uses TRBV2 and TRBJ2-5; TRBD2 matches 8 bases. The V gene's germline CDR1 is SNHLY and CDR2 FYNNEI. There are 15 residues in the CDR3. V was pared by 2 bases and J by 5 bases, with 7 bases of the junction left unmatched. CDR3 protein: CASSERTGGRETQYF. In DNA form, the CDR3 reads TGTGCCAGCAGTGAACGGACGGGGGGGCGGGAGACCCAGTACTTC.

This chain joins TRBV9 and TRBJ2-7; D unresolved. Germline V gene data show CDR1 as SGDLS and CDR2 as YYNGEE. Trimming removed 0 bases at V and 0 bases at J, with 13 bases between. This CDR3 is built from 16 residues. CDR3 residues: CASSVDGRLSSYEQYF. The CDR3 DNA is TGTGCCAGCAGCGTAGATGGCAGGTTAAGCTCCTACGAGCAGTACTTC.

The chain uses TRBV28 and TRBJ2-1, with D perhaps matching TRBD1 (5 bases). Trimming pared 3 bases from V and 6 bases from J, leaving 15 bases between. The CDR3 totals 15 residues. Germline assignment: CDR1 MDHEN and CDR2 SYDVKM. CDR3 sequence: CASSLGLPYRNEQFF. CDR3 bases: TGTGCCAGCAGTTTGGGGCTCCCTTACCGCAATGAGCAGTTCTTC.

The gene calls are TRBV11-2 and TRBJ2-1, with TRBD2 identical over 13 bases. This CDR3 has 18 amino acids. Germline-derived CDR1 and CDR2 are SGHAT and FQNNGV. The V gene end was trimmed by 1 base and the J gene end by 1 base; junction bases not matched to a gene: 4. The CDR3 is CASSLGLAGGLSYNEQFF. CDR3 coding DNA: TGTGCCAGCAGCTTAGGACTAGCGGGAGGCTTATCCTACAATGAGCAGTTCTTC.

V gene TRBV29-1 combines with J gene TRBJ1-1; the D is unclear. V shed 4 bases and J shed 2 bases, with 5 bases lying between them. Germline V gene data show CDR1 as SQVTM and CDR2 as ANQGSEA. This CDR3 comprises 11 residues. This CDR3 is CSVGRNTEAFF. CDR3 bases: TGCAGCGTTGGCAGAAACACTGAAGCTTTCTTT.

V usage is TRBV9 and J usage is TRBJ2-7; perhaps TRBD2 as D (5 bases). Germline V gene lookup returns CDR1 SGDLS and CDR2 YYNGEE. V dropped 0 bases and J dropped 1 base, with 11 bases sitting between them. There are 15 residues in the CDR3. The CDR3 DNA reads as TGTGCCAGCAGCGTAGGCCCGGACTTTTCCTACGAGCAGTACTTC. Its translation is CASSVGPDFSYEQYF. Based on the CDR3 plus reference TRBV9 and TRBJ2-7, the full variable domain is DSGVTQTPKHLITATGQRVTLRCSPRSGDLSVYWYQQSLDQGLQFLIQYYNGEERAKGNILERFSAQQFPDLHSELNLSSLELGDSALYFCASSVGPDFSYEQYFGPGTRLTVT.

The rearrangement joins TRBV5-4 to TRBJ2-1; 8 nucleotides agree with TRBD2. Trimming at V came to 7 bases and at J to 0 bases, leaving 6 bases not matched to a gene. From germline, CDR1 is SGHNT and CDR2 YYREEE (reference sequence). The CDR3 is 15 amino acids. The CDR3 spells CASGAGGSSYNEQFF. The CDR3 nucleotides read TGTGCCAGCGGGGCGGGGGGAAGCTCCTACAATGAGCAGTTCTTC.

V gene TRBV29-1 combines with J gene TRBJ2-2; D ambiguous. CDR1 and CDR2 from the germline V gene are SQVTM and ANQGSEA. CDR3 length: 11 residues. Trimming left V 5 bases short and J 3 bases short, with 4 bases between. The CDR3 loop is CSVQYTGELFF. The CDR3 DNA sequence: TGCAGCGTTCAATACACCGGGGAGCTGTTTTTT.

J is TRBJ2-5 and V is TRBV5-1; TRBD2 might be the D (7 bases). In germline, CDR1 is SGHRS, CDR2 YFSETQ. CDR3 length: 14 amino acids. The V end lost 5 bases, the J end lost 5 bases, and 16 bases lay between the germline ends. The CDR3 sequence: CASSTGLGGETQYF. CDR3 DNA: TGCGCCAGCAGTACAGGGTTGGGAGGGGAGACCCAGTACTTC.

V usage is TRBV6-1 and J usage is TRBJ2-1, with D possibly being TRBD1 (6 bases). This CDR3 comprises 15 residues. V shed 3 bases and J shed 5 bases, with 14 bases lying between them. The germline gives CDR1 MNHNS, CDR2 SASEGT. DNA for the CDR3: TGTGCCAGCAGTGAGCTGGCAGGGGCTAACAATGAGCAGTTCTTC. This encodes CASSELAGANNEQFF.

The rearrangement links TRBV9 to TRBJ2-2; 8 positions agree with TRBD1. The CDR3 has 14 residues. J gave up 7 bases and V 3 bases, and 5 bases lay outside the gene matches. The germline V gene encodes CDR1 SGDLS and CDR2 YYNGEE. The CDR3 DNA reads TGTGCCAGCAGCGCGGGACAGGCGAACGGGGAGCTGTTTTTT. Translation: CASSAGQANGELFF.